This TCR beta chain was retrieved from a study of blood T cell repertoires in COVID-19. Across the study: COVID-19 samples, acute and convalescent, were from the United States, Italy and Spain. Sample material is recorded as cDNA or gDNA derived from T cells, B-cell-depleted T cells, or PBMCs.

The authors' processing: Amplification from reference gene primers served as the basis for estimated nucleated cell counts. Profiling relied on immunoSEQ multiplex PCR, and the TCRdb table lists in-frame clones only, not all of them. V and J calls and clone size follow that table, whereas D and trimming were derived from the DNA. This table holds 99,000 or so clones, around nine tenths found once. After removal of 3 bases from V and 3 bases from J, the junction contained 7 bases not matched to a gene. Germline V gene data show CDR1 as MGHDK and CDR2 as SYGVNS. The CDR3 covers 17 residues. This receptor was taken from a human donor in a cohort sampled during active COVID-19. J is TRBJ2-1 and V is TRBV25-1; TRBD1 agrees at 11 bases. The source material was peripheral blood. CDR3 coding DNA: TGTGCCAGCAGTGAGGCGGGACAGGGGGAAGTCTACAATGAGCAGTTCTTC. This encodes CASSEAGQGEVYNEQFF.